This T cell receptor (beta chain) was documented in a study of PD-L1 blockade in urothelial cancer. This table comes from immunoSEQ multiplex PCR, and its TCRdb copy is limited to in-frame clones, with some not included. The sample includes just under 50,000 clones, about 86% seen only once; the top ten take about 3%. Per germline, CDR1 SGHTA and CDR2 FQGTGA. Deletions cut 5 bases from V and 9 bases from J, with 14 bases between. The CDR3 totals 13 residues. The time point here: pretreatment peripheral blood. The TCR was taken from a man in his sixties or seventies with urothelial cancer. The V call is TRBV7-3, the J call TRBJ2-4, with a weak D call TRBD2 (5 bases). Sequences were derived from PBMCs, sampled around atezolizumab (anti-PD-L1) treatment. CDR3 region: CASSPVSGGIQYF. CDR3 nucleotides: TGTGCCAGCAGCCCCGTTTCCGGAGGCATTCAGTACTTC. Together with reference TRBV7-3 and TRBJ2-4, the CDR3 gives the full variable domain: GAGVSQTPSNKVTEKGKYVELRCDPISGHTALYWYRQSLGQGPEFLIYFQGTGAADDSGLPNDRFFAVRPEGSVSTLKIQRTERGDSAVYLCASSPVSGGIQYFGAGTRLSVL.